This T cell receptor beta chain was captured by sequencing in a study of blood T cell repertoires in COVID-19. Study in general: Sites in the United States, Italy and Spain provided acute and convalescent COVID-19 samples. From T cells, B-cell-depleted T cells, or PBMCs came the material, which was cDNA or gDNA.

V lost 1 base to trimming and J lost 8 bases; unmatched junction nucleotides: 17. CDR1 and CDR2 (germline): SGHNT, YYREEE (reference sequence). The CDR3 has 17 residues. Authors' methods: Amplification of reference gene primers provided the estimated nucleated cell counts. Only in-frame clones appear in the TCRdb table, and some are missing; sequencing was by immunoSEQ multiplex PCR. That table gives V, J and clone size, and the DNA gave D and trimming. The table shows tens of thousands of clones, with 80% to 85% occurring only once. The V and J genes are TRBV5-4 and TRBJ1-2; 7 bases match TRBD1. The sample was peripheral blood. This sequence was found in a man aged 25-45 years with COVID-19, enrolled during active disease. This CDR3 is CASSLRRGQAGKSGYTF. CDR3 nucleotide sequence: TGTGCCAGCAGCTTGAGGAGGGGGCAAGCCGGGAAGAGCGGCTACACCTTC.